This T cell receptor beta chain was captured in a study of response to subunit inactivated influenza vaccine. Study-level points and caveats: The study's authors posited that every seasonal influenza vaccination enlists few new T cells.

J gave up 7 bases and V 3 bases, and 7 bases lay outside the gene matches. This CDR3 is 14 amino acids long. Germline assignment: CDR1 DFQATT and CDR2 SNEGSKA (reference sequence). TCRdb re-called the RT-PCR reads through MiXCR, storing one row per CDR3 protein. This table has over 400,000 distinct CDR3 sequences, roughly 13% appearing once. As to this clonotype: Its antigen is not identified.

The clonotype originates from a man over 45 who received an inactivated influenza vaccine. The sample here was PBMCs from blood, taken more than 35 days after vaccination. The chain combines TRBV20-1 with TRBJ2-7; 12 bases map to TRBD1. The CDR3 DNA sequence: TGCAGTGCTAGGGCCGGGACAGGGGGCGAGGAGCAGTACTTC. Amino acids: CSARAGTGGEEQYF.